A single T cell receptor (beta chain) is shown here with its context. This sample was included in a study of blood T cells in healthy people across ages. Primers used in a second PCR of roughly 6 to 11 cycles were a sample-barcoded 5' primer and a J-beta primer mix. TCRdb re-derived calls from the 5' RACE reads in MiXCR, one entry per CDR3 protein. The sample lists nearly 1 million distinct CDR3 sequences, roughly 47% seen once, with over 20% in the top ten. Germline CDR1 reads DFQATT; CDR2 reads SNEGSKA (reference sequence). CDR3 length equals 13 residues. The source is a woman aged 55-70 years in good health. Sample: blood. This chain connects TRBV20-1 to TRBJ2-5, with 7 bases identical to TRBD1. The DNA end is more similar to TRBJ2-7, so the J call may be wrong. The CDR3 here is CSAKGGRGYEQYF. Here the CDR3 DNA reads TGCAGTGCTAAGGGTGGCAGGGGGTACGAGCAGTACTTC.